The 26 T cell receptor beta chains reported below all come from one sample, sequenced in a study of blood T cells in healthy people across ages. PCR was performed a second time for roughly 7 to 11 cycles using a sample-barcoded 5' primer and a J-beta primer mix. TCRdb re-analysed the 5' RACE reads in MiXCR, keeping a single row per CDR3 protein. Of about 1.6 million distinct CDR3 sequences listed, roughly 32% are singletons. The sequencing sample was made of blood. The receptors shown here come from a woman aged 25 to 45 in good health.

About this clonotype itself: A single base separates this from a much larger clone, so it may be a read error. This chain joins TRBV29-1 and TRBJ2-7; maybe TRBD1 (8 bases). The germline V gene encodes CDR1 SQVTM and CDR2 ANQGSEA. This CDR3 is built from 13 residues. CDR3 sequence: CSVATGGVYGQYF. CDR3 nucleotide sequence: TGCAGCGTTGCCACAGGGGGGGTCTACGGGCAGTACTTC.

This clonotype was detected only a few times. V and J are TRBV7-9 and TRBJ1-6, with D unresolved. The CDR3 consists of 10 residues. Germline-derived CDR1 and CDR2 are SEHNR and FQNEAQ (reference sequence). The V end lost 5 bases, the J end lost 13 bases, and 6 bases lay between the germline ends. The CDR3 loop is CASSATPLHF. Written as DNA, the CDR3 is TGTGCCAGCAGCGCTACCCCCCTCCACTTT.

Comments on this clonotype: An end of the junction differs from the germline gene, which may be a read error. The V call is TRBV7-3, the J call TRBJ1-1; TRBD1 might be the D (6 bases). The CDR3 sequence is 15 residues long. CDR1 SGHTA and CDR2 FQGTGA come from the germline V gene. The CDR3 loop reads CASSLAQGENAEAFF. CDR3 nucleotide sequence: TGTGCCAGCAGCTTAGCACAGGGTGAGAACGCTGAAGCTTTCTTT.

The chain has TRBV20-1 and TRBJ2-3; 9 nucleotides agree with TRBD2. Germline values: CDR1 DFQATT, CDR2 SNEGSKA (reference sequence). This CDR3 is built from 16 residues. V shed 2 bases, J shed 3 bases, and the junction held 9 bases outside the gene matches. CDR3 in amino acids: CSARLAAGGLTDTQYF. CDR3 DNA: TGCAGTGCTAGATTAGCCGCGGGAGGGCTAACAGATACGCAGTATTTT.

The rearrangement links TRBV28 to TRBJ1-2; 8 nucleotides match TRBD1. Germline V gives CDR1 MDHEN, CDR2 SYDVKM. The V and J ends lost 4 bases and 8 bases, in that order; junction bases with no gene match: 9. This CDR3 is 14 amino acids long. This chain's CDR3 is CASSSWTGTKGYTF. The CDR3 DNA follows: TGTGCCAGCAGTTCCTGGACAGGGACAAAAGGCTACACCTTC.

The chain carries TRBV20-1 and TRBJ2-3, with D uncertain. The CDR3 runs to 12 residues. Germline CDR1 is DFQATT and CDR2 is SNEGSKA (reference sequence). Trimming left V 0 bases short and J 5 bases short, with 6 bases between. CDR3: CSAREDRDTQYF. Here the CDR3 DNA reads TGCAGTGCTAGAGAAGATCGAGATACGCAGTATTTT.

The chain employs TRBV2 and TRBJ2-7; D gene ambiguous. V was cut by 4 bases and J by 3 bases, with 7 bases left in between. Looked up from germline, CDR1 is SNHLY and CDR2 is FYNNEI. CDR3 length: 12 amino acids. The CDR3: CASSAGLYEQYF. CDR3 DNA: TGTGCCAGCAGTGCCGGCCTCTACGAGCAGTACTTC.

Only a few counts were recorded for this clonotype. V is TRBV2 and J is TRBJ2-3; 11 nucleotides agree with TRBD1. Germline assignment: CDR1 SNHLY and CDR2 FYNNEI. The CDR3 consists of 15 residues. V was pared by 5 bases and J by 3 bases, with 4 bases of the junction left unmatched. The CDR3 region is CASSKGTGGTDTQYF. DNA for the CDR3: TGTGCCAGCAGTAAAGGGACAGGGGGTACAGATACGCAGTATTTT.

This chain connects TRBV10-3 to TRBJ1-2, with D unclear. The V gene lost 8 bases and the J gene lost 7 bases, with 14 bases spanning the gap. The CDR3 length is 12 residues. CDR1 is ENHRY, CDR2 SYGVKD, per germline. CDR3 bases: TGTGCCATCGGGGAGGGCCCCGGTGGCTACACCTTC. Translated: CAIGEGPGGYTF.

Written as DNA, the CDR3 is TGTGCCAGCAGCGCCTGGCGGGCGGACGGATATGGCTACACCTTC. Translating it yields CASSAWRADGYGYTF. The chain recombines TRBV7-2 with TRBJ1-2; no firm D call. The germline V and J ends were trimmed by 5 bases and 5 bases, with 18 bases remaining between them. Germline values: CDR1 SGHTA, CDR2 FQGNSA. This CDR3 is 15 amino acids long.

This chain uses TRBV6-4 with TRBJ2-1, with D hard to call. The germline gives CDR1 MRHNA, CDR2 SNTAGT. V lost 1 base and J lost 0, with 16 bases in between. The CDR3 runs 18 residues. The CDR3 bases are TGTGCCAGCAGTGACTGGGATTTCTTATGGTTCTCCTACAATGAGCAGTTCTTC. Its translation: CASSDWDFLWFSYNEQFF.

This chain links TRBV7-9 with TRBJ2-3, with 12 bases that match TRBD2. The junction had 5 bases not matched to a gene; V was cut back by 5 bases and J by 5 bases. Germline loops: CDR1 SEHNR, CDR2 FQNEAQ (reference sequence). CDR3 length: 15 amino acids. CDR3 region: CASSQRTSGVDTQYF. In nucleotides, the CDR3 is TGTGCCAGCAGCCAGCGGACTAGCGGGGTAGATACGCAGTATTTT.

The CDR3 is CASSVDAGGDYGYTF. The CDR3 DNA reads TGTGCCAGCAGCGTAGATGCAGGGGGTGACTATGGCTACACCTTC. J is TRBJ1-2 and V is TRBV9; 7 bases map to TRBD1. CDR3 length: 15 residues. CDR1 SGDLS and CDR2 YYNGEE come from the germline V gene. V was pared by 0 bases and J by 3 bases, with 5 bases of the junction left unmatched.

This clonotype showed up just a few times. The chain couples TRBV5-1 to TRBJ2-3; 9 bases are shared with TRBD2. The CDR3 spans 16 residues. CDR1 SGHRS and CDR2 YFSETQ come from the germline V gene. With 0 bases clipped from V and 3 bases from J, the junction kept 5 bases outside the gene matches. CDR3 bases: TGCGCCAGCAGCTTGGGGGCTAGCGGGACAACAGATACGCAGTATTTT. This sequence encodes CASSLGASGTTDTQYF.

To note about this clonotype: One base away lies a much larger clone, so this may be a sequencing read error. The V gene is TRBV6-6, the J gene TRBJ2-5; 7 bases map to TRBD1. The CDR3 runs 15 residues. In germline, CDR1 is MNHNY, CDR2 SVGAGI (reference sequence). CDR3 loop: CANSSQRTGQETQYF. DNA for the CDR3: TGTGCCAACAGTTCCCAACGGACAGGACAAGAGACCCAGTACTTC.

This clonotype was counted ten times or more. The V and J genes are TRBV20-1 and TRBJ2-7; a weak D match, TRBD2 (5 bases). Trimming cost V 7 bases and J 2 bases, with 18 bases left between them. Germline CDR1 and CDR2: DFQATT and SNEGSKA (reference sequence). The CDR3 contains 14 residues. DNA for the CDR3: TGCAGTGTCAGAGGTCCCTTGGAGGCCTACGAGCAGTACTTC. Translation: CSVRGPLEAYEQYF.

The chain recombines TRBV28 with TRBJ2-1; 8 nucleotides match TRBD1. The germline V gene has CDR1 MDHEN and CDR2 SYDVKM. J lost 7 bases, V lost 9 bases, and 11 bases had no gene match. The CDR3 extends over 14 amino acids. The DNA for the CDR3 is TGTGCCAGTGGACAGGGTGGGATGCGGAATGAGCAGTTCTTC. Protein sequence: CASGQGGMRNEQFF.

V gene TRBV7-2 combines with J gene TRBJ2-1; D tentatively reads TRBD1 or TRBD2 (5 bases each). V was clipped by 3 bases and J by 0 bases, with 12 bases between them. The CDR3 covers 16 residues. From germline, CDR1 is SGHTA and CDR2 FQGNSA. CDR3 bases: TGTGCCAGCAGCTTCTGGTCCGGGGCCTCCTACAATGAGCAGTTCTTC. Encoded protein: CASSFWSGASYNEQFF.

This clonotype was observed many times. The chain joins TRBV9 to TRBJ1-2; a weak D match, TRBD1 (5 bases). This CDR3 comprises 13 residues. V lost 3 bases and J 4 bases, leaving 10 bases between the germline ends. From germline, CDR1 is SGDLS and CDR2 YYNGEE. The CDR3 is CASSGGDGYGYTF. The CDR3 bases are TGTGCCAGCAGCGGCGGGGACGGCTATGGCTACACCTTC.

This clonotype occurred once. The chain employs TRBV7-9 and TRBJ2-7; weak D call: TRBD1 (5 bases). The CDR3 runs 16 residues. Germline V lookup: CDR1 SEHNR, CDR2 FQNEAQ (reference sequence). V lost 8 bases to trimming and J lost 2 bases, with 22 bases between them. The DNA of the CDR3 is TGTGCCAGCGGATCCTTTGGGGCAGGCCGGCCCTACGAGCAGTACTTC. This translates into CASGSFGAGRPYEQYF.

On this clonotype: Compared with germline, one end of the junction differs, possibly owing to a read error. The chain is built from TRBV7-9 and TRBJ2-3; TRBD2 matches at 10 bases. Germline V gene sequence: CDR1 SEHNR, CDR2 FQNEAQ (reference sequence). CDR3 size: 16 residues. This CDR3 reads CVSSLPSGSGTDTQYF. The CDR3 nucleotides are TGTGTCAGCAGCTTACCTAGCGGGAGTGGTACAGATACGCAGTATTTT.

This clonotype was recorded a few times. This chain connects TRBV10-3 to TRBJ2-5; D possibly corresponds to TRBD2 (6 bases). The CDR3 spans 15 residues. Between the trimmed V and J ends, which lost 7 bases and 1 base, there was a span of 16 bases. Germline V gene data show CDR1 as ENHRY and CDR2 as SYGVKD. CDR3 amino acids: CAIMDTGGGQETQYF. CDR3 nucleotides: TGTGCCATCATGGACACCGGGGGAGGCCAAGAGACCCAGTACTTC.

This chain connects TRBV20-1 to TRBJ2-7; D is undetermined. Near its end, the DNA agrees better with TRBJ2-5, so the J call may be wrong. The CDR3 contains 13 residues. The germline V gene encodes CDR1 DFQATT and CDR2 SNEGSKA (reference sequence). The CDR3 DNA is TGCAGTGCTAGAGATCCTGGTAGTGCGACCCAGTACTTC. The encoded protein is CSARDPGSATQYF.

Only a few counts were recorded for this clonotype. This chain connects TRBV12-3 or TRBV12-4 to TRBJ2-5, with 11 bases matching TRBD1. The J call is uncertain, as TRBJ2-7 better fits the DNA end. The CDR3 loop spans 15 amino acids. CDR3 loop: CASTPTGTGGGEQYF. The CDR3, as DNA: TGTGCCAGCACCCCAACCGGGACAGGGGGAGGCGAGCAGTACTTC.

The chain has TRBV5-1 and TRBJ2-3; D is unresolved. This CDR3 is 17 amino acids long. V gave up 1 base and J gave up 2 bases, with 17 bases separating them. CDR1 and CDR2 from the germline V gene are SGHRS and YFSETQ. The chain's CDR3 is CASSLSGVWEFTDTQYF. The CDR3 DNA reads TGCGCCAGCAGCTTGTCAGGCGTGTGGGAATTCACAGATACGCAGTATTTT.

This clonotype was picked up a small number of times. The J gene is TRBJ1-1, the V gene TRBV4-1, with 10 bases lining up with TRBD1. Per the germline V gene, CDR1 is MGHRA and CDR2 is YSYEKL. V lost 7 bases and J lost 2; bases outside the gene matches: 13. The CDR3 sequence is 17 residues long. The CDR3 protein is CASTDSGTGAYNTEAFF. The CDR3 region has the DNA TGCGCCAGCACCGACTCCGGGACAGGGGCCTATAACACTGAAGCTTTCTTT.